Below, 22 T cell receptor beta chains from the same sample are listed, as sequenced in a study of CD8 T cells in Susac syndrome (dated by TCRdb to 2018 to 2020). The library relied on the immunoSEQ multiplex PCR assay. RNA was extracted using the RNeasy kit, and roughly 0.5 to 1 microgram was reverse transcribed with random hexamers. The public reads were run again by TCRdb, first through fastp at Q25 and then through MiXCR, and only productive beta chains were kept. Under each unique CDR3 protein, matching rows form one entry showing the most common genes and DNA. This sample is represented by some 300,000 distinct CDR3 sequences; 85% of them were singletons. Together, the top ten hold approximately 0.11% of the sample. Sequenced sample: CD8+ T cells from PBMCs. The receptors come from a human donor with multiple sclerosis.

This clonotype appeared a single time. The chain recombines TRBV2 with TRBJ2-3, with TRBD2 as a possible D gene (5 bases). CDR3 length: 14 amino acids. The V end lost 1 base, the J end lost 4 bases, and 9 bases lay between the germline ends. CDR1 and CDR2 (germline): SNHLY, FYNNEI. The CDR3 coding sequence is TGTGCCAGCAGTGAAGGGGGAGAATCAGATACGCAGTATTTT. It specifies CASSEGGESDTQYF.

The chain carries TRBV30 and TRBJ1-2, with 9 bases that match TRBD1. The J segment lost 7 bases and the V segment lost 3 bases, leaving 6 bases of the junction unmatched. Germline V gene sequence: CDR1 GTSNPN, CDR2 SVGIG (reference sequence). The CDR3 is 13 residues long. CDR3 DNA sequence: TGTGCCTGGAGGACTGGACAGGGGAGTGGCTACACCTTC. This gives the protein CAWRTGQGSGYTF. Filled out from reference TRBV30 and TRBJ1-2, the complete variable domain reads SQTIHQWPATLVQPVGSPLSLECTVEGTSNPNLYWYRQAAGRGLQLLFYSVGIGQISSEVPQNLSASRPQDRQFILSSKKLLLSDSGFYLCAWRTGQGSGYTFGSGTRLTVV.

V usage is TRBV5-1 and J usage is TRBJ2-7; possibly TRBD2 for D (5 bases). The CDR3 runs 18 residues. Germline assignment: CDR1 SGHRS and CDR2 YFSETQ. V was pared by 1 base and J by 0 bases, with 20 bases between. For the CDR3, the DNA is TGCGCCAGCAGCTTGTTTATTCACGGACTTCATAGCTCCTACGAGCAGTACTTC. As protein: CASSLFIHGLHSSYEQYF.

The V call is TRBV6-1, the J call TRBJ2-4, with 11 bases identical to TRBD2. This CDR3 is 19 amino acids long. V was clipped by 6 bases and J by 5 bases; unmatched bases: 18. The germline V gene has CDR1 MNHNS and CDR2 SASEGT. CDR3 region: CASSNYLAGGPGVQNIQYF. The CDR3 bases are TGTGCCAGCAGCAATTATTTAGCGGGAGGGCCAGGAGTCCAAAACATTCAGTACTTC.

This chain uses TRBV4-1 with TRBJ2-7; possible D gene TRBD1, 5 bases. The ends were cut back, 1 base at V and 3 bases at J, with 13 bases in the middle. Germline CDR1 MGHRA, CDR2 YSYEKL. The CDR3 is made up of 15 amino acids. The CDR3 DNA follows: TGCGCCAGCAGCCAAGCTTGGACAATGGGCTACGAGCAGTACTTC. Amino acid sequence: CASSQAWTMGYEQYF.

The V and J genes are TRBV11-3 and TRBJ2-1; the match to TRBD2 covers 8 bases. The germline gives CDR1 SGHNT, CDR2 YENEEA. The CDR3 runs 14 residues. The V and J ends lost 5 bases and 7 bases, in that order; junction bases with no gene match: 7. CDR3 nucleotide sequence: TGTGCCAGCAGCGATCGGGGGGGTCTTAATGAGCAGTTCTTC. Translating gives CASSDRGGLNEQFF.

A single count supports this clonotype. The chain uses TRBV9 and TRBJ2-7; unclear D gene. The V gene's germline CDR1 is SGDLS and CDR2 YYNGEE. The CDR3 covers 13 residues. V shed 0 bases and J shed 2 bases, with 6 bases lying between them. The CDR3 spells CASSVAPTYEQYF. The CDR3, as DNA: TGTGCCAGCAGCGTAGCTCCCACCTACGAGCAGTACTTC.

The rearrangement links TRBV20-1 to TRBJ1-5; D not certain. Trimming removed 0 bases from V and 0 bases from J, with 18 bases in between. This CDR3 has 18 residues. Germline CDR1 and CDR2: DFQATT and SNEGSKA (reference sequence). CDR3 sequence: CSARDRDIVRDSNQPQHF. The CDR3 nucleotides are TGCAGTGCTAGAGATCGAGATATCGTCCGGGATAGCAATCAGCCCCAGCATTTT.

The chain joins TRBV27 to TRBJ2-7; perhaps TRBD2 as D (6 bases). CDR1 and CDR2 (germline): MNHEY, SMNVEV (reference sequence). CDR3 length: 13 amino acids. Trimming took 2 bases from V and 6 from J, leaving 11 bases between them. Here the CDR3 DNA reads TGTGCCAGCAGTTTAGGAGGGTCAAGCGAGCAGTACTTC. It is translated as CASSLGGSSEQYF.

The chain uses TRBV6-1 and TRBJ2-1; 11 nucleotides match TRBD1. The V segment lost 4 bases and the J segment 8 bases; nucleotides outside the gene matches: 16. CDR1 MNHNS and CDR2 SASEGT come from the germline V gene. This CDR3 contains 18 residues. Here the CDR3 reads CASSVFVWGQGEGYEQFF. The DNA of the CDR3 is TGTGCCAGCAGTGTATTCGTCTGGGGACAGGGGGAAGGTTATGAGCAGTTCTTC.

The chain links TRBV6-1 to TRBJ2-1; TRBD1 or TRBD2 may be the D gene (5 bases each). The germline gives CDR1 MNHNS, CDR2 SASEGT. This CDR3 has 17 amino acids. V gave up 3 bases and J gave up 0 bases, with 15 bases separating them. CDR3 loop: CASSDNPGPSSYNEQFF. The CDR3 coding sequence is TGTGCCAGCAGTGACAATCCGGGACCCAGCTCCTACAATGAGCAGTTCTTC.

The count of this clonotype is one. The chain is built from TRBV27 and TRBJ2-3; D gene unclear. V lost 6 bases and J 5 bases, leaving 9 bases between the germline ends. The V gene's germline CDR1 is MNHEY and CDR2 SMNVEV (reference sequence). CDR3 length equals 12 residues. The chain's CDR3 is CASSILGDTQYF. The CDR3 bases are TGTGCCAGCAGCATCTTGGGAGATACGCAGTATTTT.

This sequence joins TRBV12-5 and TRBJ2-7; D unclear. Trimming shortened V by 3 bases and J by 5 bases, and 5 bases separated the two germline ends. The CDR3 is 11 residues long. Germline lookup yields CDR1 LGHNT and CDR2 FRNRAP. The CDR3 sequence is CASGFPHEQYF. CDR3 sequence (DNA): TGTGCTAGTGGTTTCCCCCACGAGCAGTACTTC.

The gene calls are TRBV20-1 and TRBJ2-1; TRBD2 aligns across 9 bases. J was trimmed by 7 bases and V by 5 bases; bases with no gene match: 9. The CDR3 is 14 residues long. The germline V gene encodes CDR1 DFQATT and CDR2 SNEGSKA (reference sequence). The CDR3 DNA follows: TGCAGTGCTGCTTCGTTAGCGGGAGTTAATGAGCAGTTCTTC. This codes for CSAASLAGVNEQFF.

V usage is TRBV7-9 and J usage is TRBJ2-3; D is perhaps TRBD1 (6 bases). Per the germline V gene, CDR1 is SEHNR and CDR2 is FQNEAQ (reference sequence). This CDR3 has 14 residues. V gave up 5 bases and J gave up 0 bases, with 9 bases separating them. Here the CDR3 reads CASSTDRSTDTQYF. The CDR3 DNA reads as TGTGCCAGCAGCACCGACAGGAGCACAGATACGCAGTATTTT.

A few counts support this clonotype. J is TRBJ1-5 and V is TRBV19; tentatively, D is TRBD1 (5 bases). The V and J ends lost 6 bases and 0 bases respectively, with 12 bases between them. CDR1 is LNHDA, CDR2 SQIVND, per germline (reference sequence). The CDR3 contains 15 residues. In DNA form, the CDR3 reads TGTGCCAGTAGACAGGCCCCGTATAGCAATCAGCCCCAGCATTTT. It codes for CASRQAPYSNQPQHF. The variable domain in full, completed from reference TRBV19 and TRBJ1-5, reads DGGITQSPKYLFRKEGQNVTLSCEQNLNHDAMYWYRQDPGQGLRLIYYSQIVNDFQKGDIAEGYSVSREKKESFPLTVTSAQKNPTAFYLCASRQAPYSNQPQHFGDGTRLSIL.

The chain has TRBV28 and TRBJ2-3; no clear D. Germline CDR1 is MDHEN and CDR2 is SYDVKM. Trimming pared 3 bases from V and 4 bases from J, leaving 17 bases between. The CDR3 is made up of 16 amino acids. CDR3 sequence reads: CASSFPSNPKADTQYF. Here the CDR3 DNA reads TGTGCCAGCAGTTTCCCTAGTAACCCCAAAGCAGATACGCAGTATTTT.

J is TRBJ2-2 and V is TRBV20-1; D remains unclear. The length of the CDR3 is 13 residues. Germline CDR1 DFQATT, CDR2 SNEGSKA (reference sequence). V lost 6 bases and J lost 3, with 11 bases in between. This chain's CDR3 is CSAEPLDTGELFF. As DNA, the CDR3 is TGCAGTGCCGAGCCCCTAGACACCGGGGAGCTGTTTTTT.

In DNA form, the CDR3 reads TGTGCCAGCAGCCGCCTGGGGCGGCCCCAGCATTTT. Translation gives CASSRLGRPQHF. The chain uses TRBV27 and TRBJ1-5, with a weak D call TRBD1 (5 bases). This CDR3 is 12 amino acids long. In germline, CDR1 is MNHEY, CDR2 SMNVEV (reference sequence). Trimming left V 6 bases short and J 9 bases short, with 12 bases between.

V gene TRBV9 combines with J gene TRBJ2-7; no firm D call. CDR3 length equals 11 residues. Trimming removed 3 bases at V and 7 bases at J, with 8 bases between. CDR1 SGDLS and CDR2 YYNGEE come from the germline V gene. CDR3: CASSAGEEQYF. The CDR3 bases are TGTGCCAGCAGCGCAGGTGAAGAGCAGTACTTC.

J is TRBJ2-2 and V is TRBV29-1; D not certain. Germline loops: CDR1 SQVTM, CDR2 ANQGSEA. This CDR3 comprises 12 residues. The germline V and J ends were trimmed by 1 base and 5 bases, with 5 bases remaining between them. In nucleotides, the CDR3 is TGCAGCGTTGAAGGTTGGACCGGGGAGCTGTTTTTT. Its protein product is CSVEGWTGELFF.

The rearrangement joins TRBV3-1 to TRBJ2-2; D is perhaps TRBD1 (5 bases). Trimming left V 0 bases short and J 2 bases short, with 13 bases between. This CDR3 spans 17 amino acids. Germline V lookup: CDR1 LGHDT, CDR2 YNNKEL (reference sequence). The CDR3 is CASSQDRGQLNTGELFF. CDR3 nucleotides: TGTGCCAGCAGCCAAGATAGGGGCCAGCTTAACACCGGGGAGCTGTTTTTT. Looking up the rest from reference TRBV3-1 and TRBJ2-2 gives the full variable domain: DTAVSQTPKYLVTQMGNDKSIKCEQNLGHDTMYWYKQDSKKFLKIMFSYNNKELIINETVPNRFSPKSPDKAHLNLHINSLELGDSAVYFCASSQDRGQLNTGELFFGEGSRLTVL.